These T cell receptor beta chains were read from a single sample in a study of control samples from healthy donors and cancer patients. Some clones are missing from TCRdb's copy, which holds only in-frame ones; the method was immunoSEQ multiplex PCR. In the table there are roughly 220,000 clones, 85% to 95% of which are singletons. The sequencing input was blood. The receptors derive from a man over 45 in good health. CDR3s include the opening cysteine and the closing phenylalanine or tryptophan. The D gene is left open where the match is weak. The listing skips clone size in some rows; elsewhere it reads once, few, many or a size class.

abundance: -; d_gene: -; v_gene: TRBV6-5; j_gene: TRBJ1-2; CDR3aa: CASIRSNRDTYGYTF; CDR3nt: TGTGCCAGCATCCGAAGCAACAGGGATACCTATGGCTACACCTTC
abundance: -; d_gene: -; v_gene: TRBV5-4; j_gene: TRBJ2-7; CDR3aa: CASSPVGGSYEQYF; CDR3nt: TGTGCCAGCAGCCCTGTTGGCGGGTCCTACGAGCAGTACTTC
abundance: -; d_gene: TRBD1; v_gene: TRBV7-2; j_gene: TRBJ1-2; CDR3aa: CASRKSDRDDYGYTF; CDR3nt: TGTGCCAGCAGAAAATCGGACAGGGACGACTATGGCTACACCTTC
abundance: once; d_gene: -; v_gene: TRBV5-1; j_gene: TRBJ2-1; CDR3aa: CASSPIDGGYNEQFF; CDR3nt: TGCGCCAGCAGCCCGATAGATGGCGGATACAATGAGCAGTTCTTC
abundance: -; d_gene: -; v_gene: TRBV7-2; j_gene: TRBJ2-7; CDR3aa: CASSFMGGGTYEQYF; CDR3nt: TGTGCCAGCAGCTTTATGGGAGGGGGGACCTACGAGCAGTACTTC
abundance: -; d_gene: -; v_gene: TRBV7-9; j_gene: TRBJ1-6; CDR3aa: CASSRGAGVVTPLHF; CDR3nt: TGTGCCAGCAGCAGGGGGGCAGGGGTCGTAACACCCCTCCACTTT
abundance: -; d_gene: TRBD1; v_gene: TRBV3-1/TRBV3-2; j_gene: TRBJ2-2; CDR3aa: CASSLLDRSAGELFF; CDR3nt: TGTGCCAGCAGCCTCTTGGACAGGAGCGCCGGGGAGCTGTTTTTT
abundance: -; d_gene: -; v_gene: TRBV5-1; j_gene: TRBJ2-2; CDR3aa: CASSFPALTNTGELFF; CDR3nt: TGCGCCAGCAGCTTTCCGGCGCTCACGAACACCGGGGAGCTGTTTTTT
abundance: once; d_gene: -; v_gene: TRBV4-2; j_gene: TRBJ2-3; CDR3aa: CASSRVEDTQYF; CDR3nt: TGTGCCAGCAGCCGGGTGGAAGATACGCAGTATTTT
abundance: -; d_gene: TRBD1; v_gene: TRBV5-4; j_gene: TRBJ2-7; CDR3aa: CASSFESRGQGEQYF; CDR3nt: TGTGCCAGCAGCTTCGAATCCAGGGGGCAGGGCGAGCAGTACTTC
abundance: few; d_gene: -; v_gene: TRBV7-9; j_gene: TRBJ1-4; CDR3aa: CASSPVDVRGKLFF; CDR3nt: TGTGCCAGCAGCCCCGTGGACGTGCGGGGGAAACTGTTTTTT
abundance: -; d_gene: -; v_gene: TRBV28; j_gene: TRBJ1-1; CDR3aa: CASSYPDRGQLGAFF; CDR3nt: TGTGCCAGCAGCTACCCGGACCGCGGTCAGTTGGGAGCTTTCTTT
abundance: -; d_gene: -; v_gene: TRBV9; j_gene: TRBJ1-3; CDR3aa: CASSDHRGYSGNTIYF; CDR3nt: TGTGCCAGCAGCGACCACCGCGGCTACTCTGGAAACACCATATATTTT
abundance: -; d_gene: -; v_gene: TRBV7-6; j_gene: TRBJ1-4; CDR3aa: CASSLGGVEKLFF; CDR3nt: TGTGCCAGCAGCTTAGGGGGCGTAGAAAAACTGTTTTTT
abundance: -; d_gene: -; v_gene: TRBV21-1; j_gene: TRBJ1-1; CDR3aa: CASSNQGGKDTEAFF; CDR3nt: TGTGCCAGCAGCAATCAAGGGGGCAAGGACACTGAAGCTTTCTTT
abundance: -; d_gene: -; v_gene: TRBV2; j_gene: TRBJ1-5; CDR3aa: CASTTGSEQPQHF; CDR3nt: TGTGCCAGCACTACAGGGTCTGAACAGCCCCAGCATTTT
abundance: once; d_gene: -; v_gene: TRBV5-8; j_gene: TRBJ2-1; CDR3aa: CASSLESWEQFF; CDR3nt: TGTGCCAGCAGCTTGGAGTCCTGGGAGCAGTTCTTC
abundance: -; d_gene: -; v_gene: TRBV7-9; j_gene: TRBJ1-3; CDR3aa: CASSWGSSGNTIYF; CDR3nt: TGTGCCAGCAGTTGGGGGAGCTCTGGAAACACCATATATTTT
abundance: -; d_gene: -; v_gene: TRBV7-2; j_gene: TRBJ2-1; CDR3aa: CASSFPGPSSYNEQFF; CDR3nt: TGTGCCAGCAGCTTTCCCGGTCCGAGCTCCTACAATGAGCAGTTCTTC
abundance: -; d_gene: -; v_gene: TRBV2; j_gene: TRBJ2-7; CDR3aa: CAIGGVYEQYF; CDR3nt: TGTGCCATTGGAGGGGTCTACGAGCAGTACTTC
abundance: -; d_gene: -; v_gene: TRBV7-9; j_gene: TRBJ2-5; CDR3aa: CASSLNGVGGAQETQYF; CDR3nt: TGTGCCAGCAGCTTAAACGGAGTAGGCGGGGCGCAAGAGACCCAGTACTTC
abundance: once; d_gene: -; v_gene: TRBV28; j_gene: TRBJ1-4; CDR3aa: CASGGGNEKLFF; CDR3nt: TGTGCCAGCGGGGGGGGAAATGAAAAACTGTTTTTT
abundance: -; d_gene: -; v_gene: TRBV28; j_gene: TRBJ2-5; CDR3aa: CASSSSRPRAETQYF; CDR3nt: TGTGCCAGCAGCTCCTCCCGCCCCCGGGCGGAGACCCAGTACTTC
abundance: few; d_gene: TRBD2; v_gene: TRBV27; j_gene: TRBJ2-2; CDR3aa: CASRLAGGTGELFF; CDR3nt: TGTGCCAGCCGACTAGCGGGGGGCACCGGGGAGCTGTTTTTT
abundance: -; d_gene: TRBD1; v_gene: TRBV11-2; j_gene: TRBJ1-2; CDR3aa: CASSQTGGGGYTF; CDR3nt: TGTGCCAGCAGCCAGACAGGGGGTGGTGGCTACACCTTC
abundance: -; d_gene: TRBD2; v_gene: TRBV28; j_gene: TRBJ2-3; CDR3aa: CASSLLGLAGGKTDTQYF; CDR3nt: TGTGCCAGCAGTCTCCTGGGACTAGCGGGCGGGAAAACAGATACGCAGTATTTT
abundance: -; d_gene: TRBD1; v_gene: TRBV6-5; j_gene: TRBJ1-4; CDR3aa: CASSRTGEKLFF; CDR3nt: TGTGCCAGCAGTCGGACAGGTGAAAAACTGTTTTTT
abundance: -; d_gene: -; v_gene: TRBV7-2; j_gene: TRBJ2-7; CDR3aa: CASSQGGSRNTYEQYF; CDR3nt: TGTGCCAGCAGCCAGGGTGGGTCCAGAAACACCTACGAGCAGTACTTC
abundance: -; d_gene: TRBD1; v_gene: TRBV7-2; j_gene: TRBJ1-3; CDR3aa: CASSLETGSGNTIYF; CDR3nt: TGTGCCAGCAGCTTAGAGACAGGGTCCGGAAACACCATATATTTT
abundance: -; d_gene: -; v_gene: TRBV12-3/TRBV12-4; j_gene: TRBJ1-1; CDR3aa: CASSFLRSEAFF; CDR3nt: TGTGCCAGCAGTTTTTTAAGGTCTGAAGCTTTCTTT
abundance: -; d_gene: -; v_gene: TRBV6-6; j_gene: TRBJ1-2; CDR3aa: CASTPRDSNYGYTF; CDR3nt: TGTGCCAGCACCCCCAGGGATAGTAACTATGGCTACACCTTC
abundance: once; d_gene: -; v_gene: TRBV6-6; j_gene: TRBJ2-7; CDR3aa: CASGFTTYEQYF; CDR3nt: TGTGCCAGCGGCTTCACAACCTACGAGCAGTACTTC
abundance: -; d_gene: -; v_gene: TRBV2; j_gene: TRBJ2-7; CDR3aa: CASRYRDEQYF; CDR3nt: TGTGCCAGCAGGTACAGGGACGAGCAGTACTTC
abundance: -; d_gene: -; v_gene: TRBV5-1; j_gene: TRBJ1-2; CDR3aa: CASSLQGMDYGYTF; CDR3nt: TGCGCCAGCAGCTTGCAGGGGATGGACTATGGCTACACCTTC
abundance: -; d_gene: -; v_gene: TRBV2; j_gene: TRBJ1-1; CDR3aa: CASSALGGNTEAFF; CDR3nt: TGTGCCAGCAGTGCCCTCGGGGGAAACACTGAAGCTTTCTTT
abundance: once; d_gene: -; v_gene: TRBV28; j_gene: TRBJ1-1; CDR3aa: CASSFRLGAFF; CDR3nt: TGTGCCAGCAGTTTCCGACTGGGAGCTTTCTTT
abundance: -; d_gene: -; v_gene: TRBV5-1; j_gene: TRBJ1-5; CDR3aa: CASSYTGGFNQPQHF; CDR3nt: TGCGCCAGCAGCTACACAGGTGGGTTCAATCAGCCCCAGCATTTT
abundance: once; d_gene: -; v_gene: TRBV28; j_gene: TRBJ2-2; CDR3aa: CASRGSGNTGELFF; CDR3nt: TGTGCCAGCAGAGGTTCGGGGAACACCGGGGAGCTGTTTTTT
abundance: -; d_gene: -; v_gene: TRBV5-1; j_gene: TRBJ1-6; CDR3aa: CASSLAPTGLASPLHF; CDR3nt: TGCGCCAGCAGTTTGGCCCCGACAGGCCTCGCTTCACCCCTCCACTTT
abundance: -; d_gene: TRBD1; v_gene: TRBV6-2/TRBV6-3; j_gene: TRBJ2-7; CDR3aa: CASSYMPGQGAHEQYF; CDR3nt: TGTGCCAGCAGTTACATGCCGGGACAGGGGGCCCACGAGCAGTACTTC
abundance: once; d_gene: -; v_gene: TRBV5-1; j_gene: TRBJ2-3; CDR3aa: CASSRGQHTDTQYF; CDR3nt: TGCGCCAGCAGCCGTGGACAGCACACAGATACGCAGTATTTT
abundance: -; d_gene: TRBD2; v_gene: TRBV24-1; j_gene: TRBJ2-1; CDR3aa: CATSDRGTSGGAREQFF; CDR3nt: TGTGCCACCAGTGACCGGGGGACTAGCGGGGGGGCCCGGGAGCAGTTCTTC
abundance: once; d_gene: TRBD1; v_gene: TRBV29-1; j_gene: TRBJ1-1; CDR3aa: CSATLWAGGGGMAFF; CDR3nt: TGCAGCGCTACCCTTTGGGCAGGGGGCGGGGGAATGGCTTTCTTT
abundance: -; d_gene: TRBD1; v_gene: TRBV27; j_gene: TRBJ2-7; CDR3aa: CASSLGQGRTYEQYF; CDR3nt: TGTGCCAGCAGTTTGGGACAGGGCAGGACCTACGAGCAGTACTTC
abundance: -; d_gene: TRBD1; v_gene: TRBV18; j_gene: TRBJ1-1; CDR3aa: CASSGTGANEAFF; CDR3nt: TGTGCCAGCTCAGGGACAGGGGCTAATGAAGCTTTCTTT
abundance: once; d_gene: -; v_gene: TRBV3-1/TRBV3-2; j_gene: TRBJ1-2; CDR3aa: CASSLESNYGYTF; CDR3nt: TGTGCCAGCAGCCTAGAATCTAACTATGGCTACACCTTC
abundance: -; d_gene: TRBD2; v_gene: TRBV27; j_gene: TRBJ2-1; CDR3aa: CASVLRGGSYNEQFF; CDR3nt: TGTGCCAGCGTTTTGCGGGGGGGCTCCTACAATGAGCAGTTCTTC
abundance: -; d_gene: -; v_gene: TRBV5-1; j_gene: TRBJ1-6; CDR3aa: CASSLGQANSPLHF; CDR3nt: TGCGCCAGCAGCTTGGGACAGGCAAATTCACCCCTCCACTTT
abundance: -; d_gene: -; v_gene: TRBV5-6; j_gene: TRBJ1-3; CDR3aa: CASSLTTRGNTIYF; CDR3nt: TGTGCCAGCAGCCTTACTACAAGGGGAAACACCATATATTTT
abundance: -; d_gene: -; v_gene: TRBV5-6; j_gene: TRBJ1-5; CDR3aa: CASSFRGYSNQPQHF; CDR3nt: TGTGCCAGCAGTTTCCGGGGTTATAGCAATCAGCCCCAGCATTTT